Following are 20 T cell receptor beta chains from one sample sequenced in a study of blood T cell repertoires in COVID-19. Profiled with immunoSEQ multiplex PCR; TCRdb holds only in-frame clones, not every one. The data hold 400,000 to 500,000 clones, with approximately 90% observed a single time. The source material was PBMCs or T cells enriched from blood (not recorded which). The receptors derive from a woman aged 40-49 years who had recovered from COVID-19.

The J gene is TRBJ2-2, the V gene TRBV19; TRBD1 matches 7 bases. The V segment lost 3 bases and the J segment 3 bases; nucleotides outside the gene matches: 1. This CDR3 comprises 14 residues. CDR1 is LNHDA, CDR2 SQIVND, per germline (reference sequence). The chain's CDR3 is CASSIGTDTGELFF. The CDR3 nucleotides read TGTGCCAGTAGTATCGGGACAGACACCGGGGAGCTGTTTTTT.

This clone was counted between two and nine times. The chain combines TRBV10-3 with TRBJ1-2; D ambiguous. The ends were cut back, 0 bases at V and 8 bases at J, with 10 bases in the middle. Per germline, CDR1 ENHRY and CDR2 SYGVKD. The CDR3 length is 13 residues. Here the CDR3 reads CAISESREGGYTF. The CDR3 nucleotides are TGTGCCATCAGTGAGTCGAGGGAGGGAGGCTACACCTTC.

The chain has TRBV7-2 and TRBJ2-7; a weak D match, TRBD2 (7 bases). The germline V gene encodes CDR1 SGHTA and CDR2 FQGNSA. V was trimmed by 0 bases and J by 4 bases, leaving 16 bases between them. The CDR3 sequence is 16 residues long. Written as DNA, the CDR3 is TGTGCCAGCAGCTTAGCCCGGGGGGCGGGAAAGTACGAGCAGTACTTC. Its protein is CASSLARGAGKYEQYF.

CDR3 region: CAWSDLGGRLPQHF. CDR3 nucleotides: TGTGCCTGGAGCGACCTAGGGGGCCGGTTGCCCCAGCATTTT. The chain carries TRBV30 and TRBJ1-5, with 7 bases lining up with TRBD1. Germline V gene sequence: CDR1 GTSNPN, CDR2 SVGIG (reference sequence). The CDR3 is 14 amino acids. Trimming at V came to 3 bases and at J to 9 bases, leaving 11 bases not matched to a gene.

V and J are TRBV4-3 and TRBJ1-6; D not resolved. Trimming cost V 4 bases and J 4 bases, with 11 bases left between them. CDR3 length: 15 amino acids. The germline V gene encodes CDR1 LGHNA and CDR2 YSLEER. The chain's CDR3 is CASSLRTGYNSPLHF. As DNA, the CDR3 is TGCGCCAGCAGCCTACGGACGGGATATAATTCACCCCTCCACTTT.

This clone was counted a single time. V and J are TRBV5-4 and TRBJ2-3; the D gene is possibly TRBD2 (5 bases). The CDR3 has 16 amino acids. Per germline, CDR1 SGHNT and CDR2 YYREEE (reference sequence). The V end was cut by 0 bases, the J end by 2 bases, with 13 bases between. This CDR3 reads CASSLAAGRTTDTQYF. DNA of the CDR3: TGTGCCAGCAGCTTGGCGGCGGGTCGAACCACAGATACGCAGTATTTT. Full variable domain (remainder filled in from reference TRBV5-4 and TRBJ2-3): ETGVTQSPTHLIKTRGQQVTLRCSSQSGHNTVSWYQQALGQGPQFIFQYYREEENGRGNFPPRFSGLQFPNYSSELNVNALELDDSALYLCASSLAAGRTTDTQYFGPGTRLTVL.

This chain connects TRBV5-5 to TRBJ2-7, with TRBD1 matching over 11 bases. CDR1 is SGHKS and CDR2 is YYEKEE in the germline V gene (reference sequence). There are 15 residues in the CDR3. The V segment lost 3 bases and the J segment 1 base; nucleotides outside the gene matches: 3. DNA for the CDR3: TGTGCCAGCAGCTCACGGGACAGGGGGTCCTACGAGCAGTACTTC. Translation: CASSSRDRGSYEQYF.

The chain recombines TRBV4-3 with TRBJ2-1, with 7 bases that match TRBD1. Germline loops: CDR1 LGHNA, CDR2 YSLEER. The junction had 10 bases not matched to a gene; V was cut back by 0 bases and J by 8 bases. The CDR3 has 16 residues. Here the CDR3 DNA reads TGCGCCAGCAGCCAAGATGCCAGTAGGGGGCGCGATGAGCAGTTCTTC. Translation: CASSQDASRGRDEQFF.

The chain uses TRBV9 and TRBJ2-7, with 9 bases that match TRBD2. In germline, CDR1 is SGDLS, CDR2 YYNGEE. This CDR3 comprises 15 residues. Germline trimming cut 4 bases from V and 3 bases from J; bases unmatched to any gene: 8. The CDR3 sequence: CASSPSATSGYEQYF. DNA of the CDR3: TGTGCCAGCAGCCCTTCCGCGACTAGCGGCTACGAGCAGTACTTC.

This clone was seen a single time. This rearrangement joins TRBV2 to TRBJ1-6, with unresolved D. The CDR3 is 14 residues long. Germline CDR1 SNHLY, CDR2 FYNNEI. The V end was cut by 2 bases, the J end by 10 bases, with 12 bases between. The CDR3 spells CASSELAERSPLHF. The DNA for the CDR3 is TGTGCCAGCAGTGAACTTGCGGAGAGATCACCCCTCCACTTT.

The chain carries TRBV29-1 and TRBJ1-4; D not certain. From germline, CDR1 is SQVTM and CDR2 ANQGSEA. Deletions cut 3 bases from V and 10 bases from J, with 9 bases between. CDR3 length: 11 residues. The CDR3 loop reads CSVDEGRKLFF. In DNA, the CDR3 is TGCAGCGTTGACGAGGGAAGAAAACTGTTTTTT.

This sequence joins TRBV6-1 and TRBJ2-5, with D possibly TRBD1 on 5 matching bases. Trimming shortened V by 2 bases and J by 4 bases, and 11 bases separated the two germline ends. From germline, CDR1 is MNHNS and CDR2 SASEGT. CDR3 length equals 14 residues. In nucleotides, the CDR3 is TGTGCCAGCAGTGAACTAAGGGGCGCAGAGACCCAGTACTTC. It encodes CASSELRGAETQYF.

J is TRBJ1-1 and V is TRBV21-1; TRBD1, the D gene given by the table, was not confirmed from the DNA. TRBV21-1 is a pseudogene segment. The CDR3 has 14 residues. CDR3 bases: TGTGCCAGCAGCAAAGCGACAGTAAACACTGAAGCTTTCTTT. Its protein product is CASSKATVNTEAFF.

This chain connects TRBV5-1 to TRBJ1-1; weak D call: TRBD1 (5 bases). Looked up from germline, CDR1 is SGHRS and CDR2 is YFSETQ. The germline V and J ends were trimmed by 0 bases and 3 bases, with 6 bases remaining between them. CDR3 length: 13 amino acids. This CDR3 reads CASSLVGDTEAFF. CDR3 DNA: TGCGCCAGCAGCTTGGTAGGGGACACTGAAGCTTTCTTT.

The chain combines TRBV7-9 with TRBJ1-1, with a weak D call TRBD1 (5 bases). V lost 5 bases to trimming and J lost 5 bases, with 9 bases between them. CDR1 and CDR2 from the germline V gene are SEHNR and FQNEAQ (reference sequence). The length of the CDR3 is 12 residues. CDR3 in amino acids: CASSARDTEAFF. The DNA for the CDR3 is TGTGCCAGCAGCGCCAGGGATACTGAAGCTTTCTTT.

The rearrangement uses TRBV28 and TRBJ1-5; 7 nucleotides match TRBD1. The CDR3 runs 14 residues. V dropped 3 bases and J dropped 2; count of bases not matched to a gene: 1. Germline V gene lookup returns CDR1 MDHEN and CDR2 SYDVKM. CDR3 residues: CASSFGQGNQPQHF. The CDR3, as DNA: TGTGCCAGCAGTTTTGGACAGGGCAATCAGCCCCAGCATTTT.

The rearrangement uses TRBV24-1 and TRBJ2-7; a possible D gene is TRBD2 (6 bases). Germline V lookup: CDR1 KGHDR, CDR2 SFDVKD. V dropped 9 bases and J dropped 0 bases, with 11 bases sitting between them. This CDR3 is built from 13 residues. As DNA, the CDR3 is TGTGCCACCCGGGGGAGCAGCTCCTACGAGCAGTACTTC. It is translated as CATRGSSSYEQYF.

This chain links TRBV4-3 with TRBJ2-5; 13 nucleotides align to TRBD2. Germline V gene sequence: CDR1 LGHNA, CDR2 YSLEER. V shed 5 bases and J 4 bases; nucleotides not matched to a gene: 10. The CDR3 consists of 17 residues. CDR3 nucleotide sequence: TGCGCCAGCAGCATACAACTAGCGGGAGGGCCGGTAGAGACCCAGTACTTC. Protein sequence: CASSIQLAGGPVETQYF.

The gene calls are TRBV19 and TRBJ1-2; 8 bases match TRBD1. The CDR3 is 15 residues long. Germline V gene sequence: CDR1 LNHDA, CDR2 SQIVND (reference sequence). The V gene end was trimmed by 1 base and the J gene end by 2 bases; junction bases not matched to a gene: 3. The CDR3 DNA follows: TGTGCCAGTAGTATAGGACAGGGGTGGAACTATGGCTACACCTTC. The encoded protein is CASSIGQGWNYGYTF.

The rearrangement joins TRBV3-1 (or the pseudogene TRBV3-2) to TRBJ2-2; D is undetermined. Trimming stripped 0 bases from V and 3 bases from J, with 5 bases between. The CDR3 loop spans 14 amino acids. Germline values: CDR1 LGHDT, CDR2 YNNKEL (reference sequence). This CDR3 is CASSQDHHTGELFF. CDR3 sequence (DNA): TGTGCCAGCAGCCAAGATCATCACACCGGGGAGCTGTTTTTT.